The 19 T cell receptor beta chains listed next were all sequenced from one sample in a study of blood T cell repertoires in COVID-19. Produced via immunoSEQ multiplex PCR; TCRdb's table is partial and in-frame only. The sample lists 150,000 to 200,000 clones; around 87% were seen once. Sequenced: peripheral blood. These receptors were obtained from a woman older than 75 in a cohort sampled during active or convalescent COVID-19.

The chain carries TRBV18 and TRBJ1-1; TRBD1 might be the D (6 bases). Looked up from germline, CDR1 is KGHSH and CDR2 is LQKENI. The CDR3 has 14 amino acids. The V gene lost 4 bases and the J gene lost 3 bases, with 12 bases spanning the gap. The CDR3 protein is CASSRNNRDTEAFF. For the CDR3, the DNA is TGTGCCAGCTCACGGAACAACAGGGACACTGAAGCTTTCTTT. The variable domain in full, completed from reference TRBV18 and TRBJ1-1, reads NAGVMQNPRHLVRRRGQEARLRCSPMKGHSHVYWYRQLPEEGLKFMVYLQKENIIDESGMPKERFSAEFPKEGPSILRIQQVVRGDSAAYFCASSRNNRDTEAFFGQGTRLTVV.

V gene TRBV12-3 or TRBV12-4 combines with J gene TRBJ1-2; no definite D call. CDR3 length equals 12 residues. V lost 3 bases to trimming and J lost 8 bases, with 10 bases between them. CDR3 residues: CASSFFKRGYTF. In nucleotides, the CDR3 is TGTGCCAGCAGTTTTTTTAAGCGGGGCTACACCTTC.

The gene calls are TRBV4-1 and TRBJ2-1, with 8 nucleotides matching TRBD2. Germline CDR1 is MGHRA and CDR2 is YSYEKL. The length of the CDR3 is 18 residues. Losses at the gene ends were 3 bases for V and 2 bases for J; bases not matched to a gene: 12. Written as DNA, the CDR3 is TGCGCCAGCAGCCATTTGTACGGAGCGGGGGTAACCTACAATGAGCAGTTCTTC. Translating gives CASSHLYGAGVTYNEQFF.

This chain joins TRBV5-1 and TRBJ2-3, with 9 bases matching TRBD1. Germline loops: CDR1 SGHRS, CDR2 YFSETQ. V gave up 4 bases and J gave up 8 bases; unmatched junction bases: 11. The CDR3 runs 15 residues. For the CDR3, the DNA is TGCGCCAGCAGCATACAGGGGGCCATAGACGGTACGCAGTATTTT. Amino acids: CASSIQGAIDGTQYF.

The chain couples TRBV6-5 to TRBJ1-1; possible D gene TRBD1, 5 bases. Germline V gene lookup returns CDR1 MNHEY and CDR2 SVGAGI. V was cut by 2 bases and J by 0 bases, with 10 bases left in between. CDR3 size: 15 residues. CDR3 sequence: CASSYGAAMNTEAFF. The CDR3 bases are TGTGCCAGCAGTTACGGGGCAGCCATGAACACTGAAGCTTTCTTT.

The chain uses TRBV5-1 and TRBJ1-3; a possible D gene is TRBD1 (6 bases). This CDR3 is built from 14 residues. The germline V gene encodes CDR1 SGHRS and CDR2 YFSETQ. V dropped 4 bases and J dropped 3 bases, with 11 bases sitting between them. CDR3 nucleotide sequence: TGCGCCAGCAGCCTTGACAGGAGTGGAAACACCATATATTTT. Its protein product is CASSLDRSGNTIYF.

The chain uses TRBV6-1 and TRBJ1-1, with D perhaps TRBD1 (5 bases). CDR1 MNHNS and CDR2 SASEGT come from the germline V gene. Trimming left V 0 bases short and J 1 base short, with 9 bases between. The CDR3 consists of 15 residues. The CDR3 loop is CASSEATAQNTEAFF. The CDR3, as DNA: TGTGCCAGCAGTGAAGCGACAGCTCAGAACACTGAAGCTTTCTTT.

The gene calls are TRBV18 and TRBJ1-5; 8 bases map to TRBD1. The germline CDR1 and CDR2 sequences are KGHSH and LQKENI. This CDR3 spans 14 amino acids. The V segment lost 8 bases and the J segment 0 bases; nucleotides outside the gene matches: 3. CDR3 sequence: CASLQGVSNQPQHF. The DNA of the CDR3 is TGTGCCAGCCTACAGGGGGTTAGCAATCAGCCCCAGCATTTT.

This clone occurred a few times. The chain recombines TRBV12-3 or TRBV12-4 with TRBJ2-7; D is undetermined. This CDR3 is built from 12 residues. V lost 3 bases and J lost 6, with 9 bases in between. The CDR3 spells CASSFQASEQYV. CDR3 in DNA: TGTGCCAGCAGTTTTCAAGCGTCCGAGCAGTACGTC.

The V and J genes are TRBV5-1 and TRBJ1-6; D call uncertain. V lost 2 bases, J lost 10 bases, and 16 bases lay in between. CDR3 length equals 15 residues. The germline CDR1 and CDR2 sequences are SGHRS and YFSETQ. The CDR3 coding sequence is TGCGCCAGCAGCTTATTAGGAGATGCGGGGTCACCCCTCCACTTT. It yields the protein CASSLLGDAGSPLHF.

The chain recombines TRBV6-1 with TRBJ1-3; no clear D. Trimming left V 0 bases short and J 7 bases short, with 10 bases between. The CDR3 covers 14 residues. CDR1 MNHNS and CDR2 SASEGT come from the germline V gene. CDR3 DNA sequence: TGTGCCAGCAGTGAAGCGTACCGAGGGAACACCATATATTTT. Translating it yields CASSEAYRGNTIYF.

The V gene is TRBV19, the J gene TRBJ2-5; possibly TRBD2 for D (6 bases). V gave up 1 base and J gave up 5 bases, with 14 bases separating them. This CDR3 comprises 15 residues. Germline CDR1 LNHDA, CDR2 SQIVND (reference sequence). CDR3 sequence (DNA): TGTGCCAGTAGTATAGGGGGACTCCCCGCGGAGACCCAGTACTTC. Its protein is CASSIGGLPAETQYF. Full variable domain (rest looked up from reference TRBV19 and TRBJ2-5): DGGITQSPKYLFRKEGQNVTLSCEQNLNHDAMYWYRQDPGQGLRLIYYSQIVNDFQKGDIAEGYSVSREKKESFPLTVTSAQKNPTAFYLCASSIGGLPAETQYFGPGTRLLVL.

This chain connects TRBV3-1 (or the pseudogene TRBV3-2) to TRBJ1-1; possible D gene TRBD1, 5 bases. The germline V gene has CDR1 LGHDT and CDR2 YNNKEL (reference sequence). V shed 1 base and J shed 2 bases, with 11 bases lying between them. CDR3 length equals 15 residues. The CDR3 spells CASSQGQSPNTEAFF. CDR3 DNA sequence: TGTGCCAGCAGCCAAGGACAGAGCCCTAACACTGAAGCTTTCTTT.

The chain is built from TRBV9 and TRBJ1-6; 8 nucleotides agree with TRBD1. This CDR3 comprises 14 residues. CDR1 and CDR2 from the germline V gene are SGDLS and YYNGEE. V was pared by 4 bases and J by 10 bases, with 7 bases of the junction left unmatched. The CDR3 bases are TGTGCCAGCAGCTATGGACAGGGCGACTCACCCCTCCACTTT. This translates into CASSYGQGDSPLHF.

The chain joins TRBV11-3 to TRBJ1-1; D gene uncertain. The germline gives CDR1 SGHNT, CDR2 YENEEA. The CDR3 covers 16 residues. V shed 5 bases and J shed 0 bases, with 16 bases lying between them. For the CDR3, the DNA is TGTGCCAGCAGCCCCAAACTGGGAGGCATGAACACTGAAGCTTTCTTT. This sequence encodes CASSPKLGGMNTEAFF.

The gene calls are TRBV11-3 and TRBJ2-2; perhaps TRBD2 as D (5 bases). Germline V gives CDR1 SGHNT, CDR2 YENEEA. The CDR3 is 16 amino acids. V lost 2 bases and J lost 1, with 11 bases in between. The CDR3 sequence: CASSLLFGKNTGELFF. CDR3 DNA sequence: TGTGCCAGCAGCTTACTGTTCGGGAAGAACACCGGGGAGCTGTTTTTT. The entire variable domain, with the rest obtained from reference TRBV11-3 and TRBJ2-2, is as follows: EAGVVQSPRYKIIEKKQPVAFWCNPISGHNTLYWYLQNLGQGPELLIRYENEEAVDDSQLPKDRFSAERLKGVDSTLKIQPAELGDSAVYLCASSLLFGKNTGELFFGEGSRLTVL.

The chain carries TRBV11-3 and TRBJ2-7; 9 bases are shared with TRBD2. CDR3 length equals 15 residues. Germline V gene data show CDR1 as SGHNT and CDR2 as YENEEA. Germline trimming cut 5 bases from V and 3 bases from J; bases unmatched to any gene: 8. This CDR3 is CASSLRTSAYYEQYF. The CDR3 DNA reads TGTGCCAGCAGCCTTAGGACTAGCGCGTACTACGAGCAGTACTTC.

The V call is TRBV18, the J call TRBJ1-2, with 7 bases fitting TRBD1. The CDR3 consists of 15 residues. J gave up 4 bases and V 5 bases, and 10 bases lay outside the gene matches. CDR1 is KGHSH and CDR2 is LQKENI in the germline V gene. CDR3 sequence: CASSTGQSSPYGYTF. In nucleotides, the CDR3 is TGTGCCAGCTCAACGGGACAGTCCTCTCCCTATGGCTACACCTTC.

J is TRBJ1-5 and V is TRBV5-1, with no clear D. The V and J ends lost 4 bases and 3 bases respectively, with 14 bases between them. The germline V gene encodes CDR1 SGHRS and CDR2 YFSETQ. CDR3 length equals 15 residues. CDR3 loop: CASSLQPGINQPQHF. The CDR3 bases are TGCGCCAGCAGCCTACAACCGGGAATCAATCAGCCCCAGCATTTT.